This T cell receptor (beta chain) derives from a study of metastatic and nonmetastatic thyroid tumors. Study results and limitations: Patients with malignant thyroid tumors reportedly had significantly higher TCR beta diversity than those with benign nodules, in blood and tumor.

Each patient came to thyroid surgery without any prior treatment (of any kind). On this clone itself: The antigen remains unidentified.

The V and J ends lost 2 bases and 0 bases, in that order; junction bases with no gene match: 12. The germline CDR1 and CDR2 sequences are MNHEY and SMNVEV (reference sequence). This CDR3 region has 18 residues. TCRdb re-analyzed the PCR reads using MiXCR. The sample has around 8,600 clones; 35% are singletons. The V gene is TRBV27, the J gene TRBJ2-7, with 8 nucleotides matching TRBD2. This receptor was obtained from a female donor with papillary thyroid cancer or a benign thyroid nodule (not recorded which). Some clones in this sample may be carry-over from other donors' samples. The sequencing input was tumor tissue. The CDR3 loop reads CASSLGVGRANSSYEQYF. The CDR3 DNA sequence: TGTGCCAGCAGTTTAGGAGTCGGGAGGGCGAACAGCTCCTACGAGCAGTACTTC.